One sample yielded the 7 T cell receptor beta chains listed below, sequenced in a study of spatial heterogeneity in lung cancer. Time point reported: blood at routine non-recurrence follow-up after resection. TCRdb fed the 5' RACE reads into MiXCR, producing one record per CDR3 protein. The repertoire has roughly 30,000 distinct CDR3 sequences, more than 9% of them found once; the top ten carry approximately 26%. Sequencing used PBMCs, obtained at follow-up. All receptors derive from a female donor with early-stage non-small cell lung cancer.

This clonotype was picked up many times. The chain is built from TRBV6-5 and TRBJ2-1; the D is unclear. Germline CDR1 reads MNHEY; CDR2 reads SVGAGI. The CDR3 is 13 amino acids. The ends were cut back, 0 bases at V and 9 bases at J, with 9 bases in the middle. In DNA form, the CDR3 reads TGTGCCAGCAGTTACTCGGCAGCGAGTGAGCAGTTCTTC. Residues: CASSYSAASEQFF.

This clonotype appeared many times. The V call is TRBV4-3, the J call TRBJ2-5; D uncertain. The ends were cut back, 0 bases at V and 4 bases at J, with 6 bases in the middle. CDR3 length: 13 residues. The V gene's germline CDR1 is LGHNA and CDR2 YSLEER. In DNA form, the CDR3 reads TGCGCCAGCAGCCAAGATTGGCGAGAGACCCAGTACTTC. This gives the protein CASSQDWRETQYF.

The CDR3 protein is CASSEGGYEQYF. Here the CDR3 DNA reads TGTGCCAGCAGTGAAGGCGGATACGAGCAGTACTTC. This sequence joins TRBV6-1 and TRBJ2-7, with unresolved D. Germline V gene lookup returns CDR1 MNHNS and CDR2 SASEGT. This CDR3 has 12 amino acids. Trimming shortened V by 1 base and J by 4 bases, and 5 bases separated the two germline ends.

Many counts were recorded for this clonotype. The rearrangement joins TRBV2 to TRBJ1-2; 7 nucleotides match TRBD1. The CDR3 contains 12 residues. The ends lost 8 bases at V and 2 bases at J; junction bases unmatched: 2. The germline V gene has CDR1 SNHLY and CDR2 FYNNEI. The DNA for the CDR3 is TGTGCCAGCTCGGGACAGAACTATGGCTACACCTTC. This codes for CASSGQNYGYTF.

This clonotype was detected a few times. The V call is TRBV29-1, the J call TRBJ2-1; 9 bases line up with TRBD1. The germline gives CDR1 SQVTM, CDR2 ANQGSEA. This CDR3 comprises 10 residues. V lost 6 bases to trimming and J lost 12 bases; unmatched junction nucleotides: 3. The CDR3 nucleotides are TGCAGCGTGGGGGGACAGGGGCAGTTCTTC. Protein: CSVGGQGQFF.

This clonotype is categorized as medium-sized. V gene TRBV5-1 combines with J gene TRBJ2-1; 9 bases map to TRBD2. Per germline, CDR1 SGHRS and CDR2 YFSETQ. J gave up 0 bases and V 3 bases, and 7 bases lay outside the gene matches. The CDR3 contains 17 residues. CDR3 nucleotides: TGCGCCAGCAGCTCACGACTAGCGGATTTCTCCTACAATGAGCAGTTCTTC. Its translation is CASSSRLADFSYNEQFF.

This clonotype was observed at least ten times. V is TRBV5-1 and J is TRBJ2-2; D gene unclear. V was cut by 0 bases and J by 1 base, with 7 bases left in between. This CDR3 has 15 residues. Germline V gene lookup returns CDR1 SGHRS and CDR2 YFSETQ. The CDR3 is CASSLARQNTGELFF. The CDR3 DNA reads TGCGCCAGCAGCTTGGCCAGGCAGAACACCGGGGAGCTGTTTTTT.